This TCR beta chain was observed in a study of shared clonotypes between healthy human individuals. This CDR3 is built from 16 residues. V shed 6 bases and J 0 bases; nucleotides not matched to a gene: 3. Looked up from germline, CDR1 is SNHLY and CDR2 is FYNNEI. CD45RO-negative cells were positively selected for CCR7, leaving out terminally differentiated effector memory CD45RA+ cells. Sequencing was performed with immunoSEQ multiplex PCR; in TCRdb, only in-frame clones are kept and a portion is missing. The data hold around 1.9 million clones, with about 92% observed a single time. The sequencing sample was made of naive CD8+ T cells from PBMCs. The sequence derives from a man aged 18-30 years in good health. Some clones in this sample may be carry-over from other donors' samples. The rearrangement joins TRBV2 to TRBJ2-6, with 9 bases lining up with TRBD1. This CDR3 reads CASRGQGFSGANVLTF. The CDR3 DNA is TGTGCCAGCAGGGGACAGGGTTTCTCTGGGGCCAACGTCCTGACTTTC.